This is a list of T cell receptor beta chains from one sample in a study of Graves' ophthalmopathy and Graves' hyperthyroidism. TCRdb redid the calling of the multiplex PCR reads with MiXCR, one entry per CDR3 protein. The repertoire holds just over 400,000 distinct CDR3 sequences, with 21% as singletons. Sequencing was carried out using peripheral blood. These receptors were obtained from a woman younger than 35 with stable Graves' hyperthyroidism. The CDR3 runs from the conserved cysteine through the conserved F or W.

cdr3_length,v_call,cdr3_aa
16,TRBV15,CATSRETSGRFVIQYF
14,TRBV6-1,CASSEGQRPGELFF
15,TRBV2,CASSGTYPEGETQYF
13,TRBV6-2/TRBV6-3,CASRQSQGSGYTF
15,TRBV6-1,CASSRTGGENTEAFF
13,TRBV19,CASSRSGAGELFF
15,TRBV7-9,CASSLVTAWGYDQYF
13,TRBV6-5,CASSSNRDYEQYF
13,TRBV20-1,CSARDTGDTEAFF
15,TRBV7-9,CASSPYGEGGKTQYF
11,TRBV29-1,CSAADSYEQYF
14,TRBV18,CASSQTVMNTEAFF
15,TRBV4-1,CASSQDSLGPYEQYF
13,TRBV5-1,CASSLDRADGYTF